What follows describes a single TCR beta chain. What it binds is not known. Primers: 60 Vbeta forward and 13 Jbeta reverse. The data were produced by immunoSEQ multiplex PCR, yet TCRdb's version contains in-frame clones alone and is incomplete. The sample lists about 160,000 clones; more than 80% were seen once. Whereas donors were nominally healthy upon sampling, unrecorded immune exposures were probable. This sample stems from a study of cytomegalovirus exposure and HLA in healthy donors. Overall study results and limits: When presence/absence was analysed, sequencing depth was taken to be roughly uniform across donors.

Specimen: PBMCs. This TCR was recovered from a woman aged 45-59 years in good health and CMV-seronegative.

Here the CDR3 reads CASSYSGSGSPHEQFF. DNA of the CDR3: TGTGCCAGCAGTTACTCGGGTAGCGGGAGTCCCCATGAGCAGTTCTTC. This chain joins TRBV6-5 and TRBJ2-1, with 9 bases matching TRBD2. The V gene's germline CDR1 is MNHEY and CDR2 SVGAGI. J lost 8 bases, V lost 0 bases, and 8 bases had no gene match. The CDR3 extends over 16 amino acids.